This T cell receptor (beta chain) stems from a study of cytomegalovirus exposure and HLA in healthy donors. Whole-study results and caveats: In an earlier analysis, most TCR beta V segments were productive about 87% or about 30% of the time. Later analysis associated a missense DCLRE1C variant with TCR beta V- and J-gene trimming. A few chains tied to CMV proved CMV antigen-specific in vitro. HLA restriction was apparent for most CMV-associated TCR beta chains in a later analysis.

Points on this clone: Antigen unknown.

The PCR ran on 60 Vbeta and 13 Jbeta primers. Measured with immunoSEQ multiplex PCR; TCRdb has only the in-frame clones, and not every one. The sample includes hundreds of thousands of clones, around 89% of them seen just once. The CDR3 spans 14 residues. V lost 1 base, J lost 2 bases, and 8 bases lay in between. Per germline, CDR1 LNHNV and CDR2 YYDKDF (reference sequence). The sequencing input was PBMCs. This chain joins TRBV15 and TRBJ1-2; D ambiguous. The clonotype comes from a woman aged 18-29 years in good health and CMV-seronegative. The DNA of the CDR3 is TGTGCCACCAGCAGAGGAGTGTTAAACTATGGCTACACCTTC. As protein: CATSRGVLNYGYTF.